This T cell receptor beta chain was obtained from a study of T cell clonotyping in hematopoietic cell transplantation (dated by TCRdb to about 2021). Study-wide context: Pretransplant samples from recipients were collected after cytoreduction. In the study, some 140 blood samples were gathered from 35 to 45 consecutive transplant recipients and their related donors. Recruitment of patients ran from late 2015 to early 2017, and follow-up continued until late 2020 or until death. Summary of the overall study and its limitations: The sample size was limited, and CD4 and CD8 repertoire contributions could not be separated because cells were not sorted. Donor and pretransplant recipient Inverse Simpson Index values predicted broader posttransplant TCR repertoire diversity. Only a small fraction of recipient repertoires overlapped donor repertoires, with over 97% appearing de novo at the given depth. After transplant, TCR diversity in recipients dropped, and pathologically expanded clonotypes increased progressively from day 30 to day 180.

Comment on this clone: Its antigen remains undetermined. No much larger clonotype is one base removed from it; base qualities were not supplied. At the DNA level, this CDR3 is encoded by other sequences in the same sample as well.

TCR beta CDR3 regions were amplified from genomic DNA with the immunoSEQ assay, a bias-controlled multiplex PCR using V- and J-specific primers. A second PCR step added a proprietary barcode and Illumina adapter sequences to the CDR3 amplicons. An Illumina MiSeq instrument was used for sequencing of the CDR3 libraries. In the original analysis: Export and quality control were performed with immunoSEQ Analyzer 3.0, and downstream analyses were performed with R Bioconductor and Immunarch. Repertoire metrics were calculated using only productive rearrangements within the normalized downsampled data set. In the normalized cohort, a clonotype counted as pathologically expanded if the clonotype was larger than 5 templates. The Inverse Simpson Index was used to measure repertoire diversity. To capture all clonotypes, CMV-specificity analyses were performed on the non-normalized data set. In its TCRdb copy, this immuneACCESS table keeps in-frame sequences only and misses some clones. Where compared with another copy, unresolved V genes explain less than half of these, and the others have no known cause. The V and J calls and clone size were taken over from that table, and D and trimming were inferred from the DNA. In all, the sample holds tens of thousands of clones, and roughly 95% of those were seen once. The top ten constitute around 1.5% of the sample.

Its CDR3 holds 14 amino acids, cysteine through phenylalanine. The only DNA kept is the CDR3, 42 bases in frame from the first base. V is pruned by 5 bases and J by 3 bases, leaving 3 bases of the junction without a gene match. According to the germline V gene (reference sequence), CDR1 reads MNHEY and CDR2 reads SMNVEV. The time point label for this specimen denotes: recipient sample about 28 days before transplant, after cytoreduction. Recipient blood was collected about 28 days before transplant and at days 30, 100 and 180 after transplant. Nuclei Lysis Solution was used to extract genomic DNA from fresh or cryopreserved unfractionated peripheral blood mononuclear cells.

Sample: peripheral blood mononuclear cells, taken before stem cell transplant. This clonotype originated in a woman between 45 and 65 years old with acute myeloid leukemia. Some clones in this sample may be carry-over from other donors' samples. The chain uses TRBV27 and TRBJ2-7; TRBD1 aligns with 11 central bases. The DNA sequence is TGTGCCAGCAGTCCCGGGACAGGGGGCTACGAGCAGTACTTC. This encodes CASSPGTGGYEQYF.